Each of the 3 T cell receptor beta chains below was sequenced from the same sample in a study of T-cell reconstitution after alpha-beta-depleted transplantation in children. Library preparation (for TCRbeta) was performed with unique molecular identifiers. MiXCR, applied by TCRdb to the PCR reads, yields one record per CDR3 protein. In the table there are 240,000 or so distinct CDR3 sequences, 12% of which are singletons. The specimen was PBMCs from the stem cell graft donor, collected from the stem cell graft. The receptor source for this set is a human donor who donated a stem cell graft to a child with acute lymphoblastic leukemia.

This clonotype was recorded many times. The chain links TRBV11-2 to TRBJ2-7; 13 bases are shared with TRBD2. V shed 1 base and J 3 bases; nucleotides not matched to a gene: 3. The CDR3 totals 16 residues. Germline V CDR1 and CDR2: SGHAT, FQNNGV. The CDR3: CASSLVTSGGYYEQYF. In DNA form, the CDR3 reads TGTGCCAGCAGCTTAGTGACTAGCGGGGGGTACTACGAGCAGTACTTC.

This clonotype was seen at least ten times. The chain has TRBV12-3 or TRBV12-4 and TRBJ2-7; 7 nucleotides line up with TRBD1. The CDR3 length is 15 residues. After removal of 7 bases from V and 1 base from J, the junction contained 10 bases not matched to a gene. CDR3 DNA: TGTGCCAGCACCCCGAAGGACAGGAGATCCTACGAGCAGTACTTC. Its translation: CASTPKDRRSYEQYF.

In this sample, this clonotype turned up many times. The chain has TRBV9 and TRBJ2-1; a weak D match, TRBD2 (5 bases). Trimming stripped 3 bases from V and 7 bases from J, with 14 bases between. Germline V gene sequence: CDR1 SGDLS, CDR2 YYNGEE. The CDR3 loop spans 14 amino acids. The CDR3 region is CASSEITRSNEQFF. The CDR3 DNA reads TGTGCCAGCAGCGAGATTACTAGATCGAATGAGCAGTTCTTC.